This T cell receptor beta chain was sequenced during a study of T cells in Graves' hyperthyroidism and ophthalmopathy. Study-level points and caveats: Ophthalmopathy onset followed model prediction by a median approximately 7 months. Among thyroid clonotypes expanded above 0.001, most also appeared in blood.

This clonotype was seen repeatedly, ten times or more. Its cognate antigen is unknown. Amplified regions were TCR beta CDR3 sequences from RNA transcripts. The primer set for the first-round RT-PCR of the TCR CDR3 was HTBI. TCRdb re-analysed the multiplex PCR reads in MiXCR, keeping a single row per CDR3 protein. The sample records hundreds of thousands of distinct CDR3 sequences, over 35% being singletons. If no ophthalmopathy progression occurred within 18 months, Graves' hyperthyroidism was stable. Used for diagnoses were clinical symptoms, serum thyroxine and TRAb, thyroid ultrasound and orbital computed tomography. The sequencing sample was made of blood. This clonotype originated in a woman in her forties with Graves' hyperthyroidism.

The CDR3 DNA is TGTGCCAGCAGCTTTAGTGGTGGAAACACCATATATTTT. Translation gives CASSFSGGNTIYF. This chain links TRBV7-2 with TRBJ1-3; D is unresolved. Per the germline V gene, CDR1 is SGHTA and CDR2 is FQGNSA. Trimming left V 3 bases short and J 3 bases short, with 6 bases between. The CDR3 sequence is 13 residues long.